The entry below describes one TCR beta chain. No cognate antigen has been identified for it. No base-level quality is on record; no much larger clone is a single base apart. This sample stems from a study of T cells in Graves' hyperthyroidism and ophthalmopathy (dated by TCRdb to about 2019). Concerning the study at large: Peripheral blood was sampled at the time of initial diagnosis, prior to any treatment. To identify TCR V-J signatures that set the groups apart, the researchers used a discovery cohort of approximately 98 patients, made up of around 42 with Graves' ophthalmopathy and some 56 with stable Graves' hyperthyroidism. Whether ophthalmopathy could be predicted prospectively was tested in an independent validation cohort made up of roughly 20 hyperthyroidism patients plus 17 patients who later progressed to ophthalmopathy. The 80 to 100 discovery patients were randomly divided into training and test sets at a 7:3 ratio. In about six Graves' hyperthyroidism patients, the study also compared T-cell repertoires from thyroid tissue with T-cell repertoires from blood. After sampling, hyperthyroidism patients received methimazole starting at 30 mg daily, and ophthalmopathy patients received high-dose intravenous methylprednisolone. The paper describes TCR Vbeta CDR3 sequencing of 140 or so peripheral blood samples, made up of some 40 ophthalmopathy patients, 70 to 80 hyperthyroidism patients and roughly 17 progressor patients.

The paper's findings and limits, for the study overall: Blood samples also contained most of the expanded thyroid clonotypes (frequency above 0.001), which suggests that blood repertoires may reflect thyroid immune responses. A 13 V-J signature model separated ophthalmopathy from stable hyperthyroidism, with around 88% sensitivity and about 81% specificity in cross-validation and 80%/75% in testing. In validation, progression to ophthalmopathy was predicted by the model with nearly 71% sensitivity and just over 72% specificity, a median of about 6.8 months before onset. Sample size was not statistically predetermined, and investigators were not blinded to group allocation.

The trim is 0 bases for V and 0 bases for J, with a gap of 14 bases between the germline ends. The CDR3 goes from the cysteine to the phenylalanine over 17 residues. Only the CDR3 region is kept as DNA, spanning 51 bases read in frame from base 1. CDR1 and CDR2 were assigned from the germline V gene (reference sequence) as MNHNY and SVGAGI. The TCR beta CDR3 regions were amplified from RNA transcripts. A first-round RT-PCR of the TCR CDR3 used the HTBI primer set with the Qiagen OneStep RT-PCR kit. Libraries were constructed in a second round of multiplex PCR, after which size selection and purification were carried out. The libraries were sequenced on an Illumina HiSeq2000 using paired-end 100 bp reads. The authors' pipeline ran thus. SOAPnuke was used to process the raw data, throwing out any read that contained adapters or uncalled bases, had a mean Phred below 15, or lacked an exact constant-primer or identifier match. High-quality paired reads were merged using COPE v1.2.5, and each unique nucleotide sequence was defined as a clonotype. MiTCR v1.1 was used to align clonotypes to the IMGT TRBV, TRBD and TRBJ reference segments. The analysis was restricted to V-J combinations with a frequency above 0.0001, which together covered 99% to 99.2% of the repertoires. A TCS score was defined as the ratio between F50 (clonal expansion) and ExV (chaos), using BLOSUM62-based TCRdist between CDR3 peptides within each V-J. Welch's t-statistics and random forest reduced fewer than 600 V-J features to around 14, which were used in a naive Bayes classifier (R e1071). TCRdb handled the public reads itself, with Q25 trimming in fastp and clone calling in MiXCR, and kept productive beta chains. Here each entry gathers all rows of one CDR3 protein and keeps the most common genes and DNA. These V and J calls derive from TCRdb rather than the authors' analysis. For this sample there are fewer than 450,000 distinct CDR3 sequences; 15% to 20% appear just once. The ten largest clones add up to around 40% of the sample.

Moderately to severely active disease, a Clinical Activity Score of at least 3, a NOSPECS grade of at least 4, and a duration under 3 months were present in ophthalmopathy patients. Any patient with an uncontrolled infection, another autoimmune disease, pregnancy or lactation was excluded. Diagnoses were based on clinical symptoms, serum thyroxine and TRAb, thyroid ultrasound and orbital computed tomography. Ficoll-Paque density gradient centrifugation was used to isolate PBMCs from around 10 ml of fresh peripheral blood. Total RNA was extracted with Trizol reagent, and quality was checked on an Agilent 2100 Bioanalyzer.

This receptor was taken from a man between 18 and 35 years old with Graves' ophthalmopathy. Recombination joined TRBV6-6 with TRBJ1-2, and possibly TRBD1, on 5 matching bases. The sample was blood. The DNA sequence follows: TGTGCCAGCAGTTACTCGATTGGGACGGGAGCTAACTATGGCTACACCTTC. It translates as CASSYSIGTGANYGYTF.